This T cell receptor beta chain emerged from a study of shared clonotypes between healthy human individuals. It was some 96 million PBMCs that unsorted samples used for genomic DNA. Method: immunoSEQ multiplex PCR; TCRdb's copy keeps in-frame clones and lacks some. Of approximately 470,000 clones detected, around 73% appear once; the ten largest clones hold around 11%. Germline-derived CDR1 and CDR2 are MNHEY and SMNVEV (reference sequence). V gave up 5 bases and J gave up 2 bases, with 9 bases separating them. The CDR3 spans 14 residues. The TCR originated in a woman in her thirties or forties in good health. Some clones in this sample may be carry-over from other donors' samples. Sequenced: PBMCs. The rearrangement joins TRBV27 to TRBJ2-2; no reliable D call. The CDR3 DNA reads TGTGCCAGCAGTCCCATATCCAACACCGGGGAGCTGTTTTTT. This translates into CASSPISNTGELFF.